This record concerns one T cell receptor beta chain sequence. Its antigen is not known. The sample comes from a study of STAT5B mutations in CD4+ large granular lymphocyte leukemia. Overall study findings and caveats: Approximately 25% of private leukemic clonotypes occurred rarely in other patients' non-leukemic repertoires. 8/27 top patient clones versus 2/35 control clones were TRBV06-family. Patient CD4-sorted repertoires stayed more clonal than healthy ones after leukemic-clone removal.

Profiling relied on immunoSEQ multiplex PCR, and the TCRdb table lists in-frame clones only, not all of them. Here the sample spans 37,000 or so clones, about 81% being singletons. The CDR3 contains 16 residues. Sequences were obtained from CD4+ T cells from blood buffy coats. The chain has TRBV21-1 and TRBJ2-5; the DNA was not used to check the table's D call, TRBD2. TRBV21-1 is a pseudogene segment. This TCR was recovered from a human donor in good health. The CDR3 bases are TGTGCCAGCAGCAAAGAGGAGCGGGAGCGCGGAGAGACCCAGTACTTC. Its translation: CASSKEERERGETQYF.